This section outlines one T cell receptor beta chain sequence together with its context. Its antigen remains unidentified. J gave up 3 bases and V 7 bases, and 12 bases lay outside the gene matches. The CDR3 is made up of 15 amino acids. CDR1 is SGHVS, CDR2 FQNEAQ, per germline. The assay used deep level. For each subset, genomic DNA was distributed in equal portions over several immunoSEQ plates. The protocol was immunoSEQ multiplex PCR, while the TCRdb copy is restricted to in-frame clones and leaves out a portion. There are about 590,000 clones in the sample; 95% occur only once, and 0.095% to 0.12% lies in the top ten. This entry comes from a study of shared clonotypes between healthy human individuals. Overall study results and limits: Richness estimates generally favored naive over memory subsets.

Cells designated naive CD8 were CD45RO-negative and were positively selected for CCR7, with terminally differentiated effector memory CD45RA+ cells excluded. The sequence was collected from a woman in her twenties or thirties in good health. The sequenced sample was naive CD8+ T cells sorted from blood. This chain uses TRBV7-8 with TRBJ2-7, with TRBD2 matching 7 bases. The CDR3 nucleotides read TGTGCCAGCACCCAAACGCTAGCGGTCTTCTACGAGCAGTACTTC. Its translation: CASTQTLAVFYEQYF.